Listed below are T cell receptor beta chains from one sample, sequenced in a study of a mutant IDH1 vaccine in newly diagnosed glioma. Only in-frame clones appear in the TCRdb table, and some are missing; sequencing was by immunoSEQ multiplex PCR. The sample records tens of thousands of clones, around 74% being singletons. The antigens these receptors bind are not known. The source material was PBMCs, sampled from a glioma patient whose treatment included an IDH1 peptide vaccine. These receptor sequences come from a middle-aged man with glioma. The CDR3 runs from the conserved cysteine through the conserved F or W. Each record gives: clone size, V gene, CDR3 length, D gene, J gene, CDR3 protein, CDR3 DNA. The D gene is left open where the match is weak. Clone sizes are given selectively: once, few, many, or a class where the clone is expanded.

>NA|TRBV2|16|TRBD1|TRBJ1-5
CASSRQGGGGNQPQHF
TGTGCCAGCAGTAGACAGGGGGGAGGTGGCAATCAGCCCCAGCATTTT
>NA|TRBV7-9|15|NA|TRBJ2-7
CASSLAGASSYEQYF
TGTGCCAGCAGCTTAGCGGGAGCGAGCTCCTACGAGCAGTACTTC
>NA|TRBV19|12|TRBD1|TRBJ2-3
CASSNTRGSQYF
TGTGCCAGTAGCAATACCAGGGGGTCGCAGTATTTT
>few|TRBV5-4|11|NA|TRBJ1-1
CASSFGYEAFF
TGTGCCAGCAGCTTCGGATATGAAGCTTTCTTT
>NA|TRBV5-8|12|NA|TRBJ1-3
CASRASGNTIYF
TGTGCCAGCAGGGCGTCGGGAAACACCATATATTTT
>NA|TRBV5-6|13|NA|TRBJ1-2
CASSLAMGGGYTF
TGTGCCAGCAGCTTAGCTATGGGTGGCGGCTACACCTTC
>NA|TRBV5-4|14|TRBD1|TRBJ2-7
CASSPGQASYEQYF
TGTGCCAGCAGCCCGGGACAGGCAAGCTACGAGCAGTACTTC
>NA|TRBV5-1|15|TRBD1|TRBJ1-4
CASSDQGAPNEKLFF
TGCGCCAGCAGCGATCAGGGGGCCCCTAATGAAAAACTGTTTTTT
>NA|TRBV5-1|14|NA|TRBJ1-1
CASSFGGVPTEAFF
TGCGCCAGCAGCTTTGGCGGGGTCCCCACTGAAGCTTTCTTT
>NA|TRBV9|14|TRBD1|TRBJ2-7
CASSLGTEAYEQYF
TGTGCCAGCAGTCTCGGGACAGAAGCCTACGAGCAGTACTTC
>NA|TRBV29-1|13|NA|TRBJ1-3
CSARRNSGNTIYF
TGCAGCGCCCGGCGGAACTCTGGAAACACCATATATTTT
>NA|TRBV7-9|14|TRBD1|TRBJ1-2
CASSSSGQGNGYTF
TGTGCCAGCAGCTCCTCGGGACAGGGAAATGGCTACACCTTC
>few|TRBV5-1|14|NA|TRBJ1-2
CASSLSSRSDGYTF
TGCGCCAGCAGCTTGTCGAGCCGGTCCGATGGCTACACCTTC
>NA|TRBV6-1|14|TRBD1|TRBJ2-7
CASSPDRGGYEQYF
TGTGCCAGCAGTCCGGACAGGGGGGGTTACGAGCAGTACTTC
>NA|TRBV5-4|15|NA|TRBJ1-1
CASSPGGQMNTEAFF
TGTGCCAGCAGCCCCGGCGGACAGATGAACACTGAAGCTTTCTTT
>NA|TRBV10-2|15|TRBD1|TRBJ1-5
CASSPGQGGNQPQHF
TGCGCCAGCAGCCCCGGACAGGGGGGCAATCAGCCCCAGCATTTT
>NA|TRBV2|14|NA|TRBJ1-5
CASSETTTGQPQHF
TGTGCCAGCAGTGAAACGACCACAGGTCAGCCCCAGCATTTT
>NA|TRBV2|11|NA|TRBJ1-2
CASLGGDGYTF
TGTGCCAGCCTTGGTGGGGATGGCTACACCTTC
>NA|TRBV5-6|13|NA|TRBJ2-5
CASSFGREETQYF
TGTGCCAGCAGCTTCGGAAGGGAAGAGACCCAGTACTTC
>NA|TRBV7-9|14|NA|TRBJ2-7
CASSLNRGSDEQYF
TGTGCCAGCAGCTTAAACAGAGGTAGCGACGAGCAGTACTTC
>few|TRBV5-4|14|NA|TRBJ2-2
CASSPPGLTGELFF
TGTGCCAGCAGCCCACCTGGTTTGACCGGGGAGCTGTTTTTT
>NA|TRBV30|14|NA|TRBJ2-7
CAWSTLGPPDEQYF
TGTGCCTGGAGTACTCTAGGGCCCCCGGACGAGCAGTACTTC
>NA|TRBV11-3|15|NA|TRBJ2-1
CASSPRAGTYNEQFF
TGTGCCAGCAGCCCCCGGGCTGGGACATACAATGAGCAGTTCTTC
>medium-sized|TRBV29-1|15|TRBD1|TRBJ2-1
CSVDKGTGPYNEQFF
TGCAGCGTCGACAAAGGGACAGGGCCGTACAATGAGCAGTTCTTC
>NA|TRBV7-2|12|NA|TRBJ1-5
CASSRQGQPQHF
TGTGCCAGCAGCCGGCAGGGGCAGCCCCAGCATTTT
>NA|TRBV30|10|NA|TRBJ1-1
CAWERTEAFF
TGTGCCTGGGAAAGAACTGAAGCTTTCTTT
>NA|TRBV28|12|TRBD1|TRBJ2-5
CASTRDRDFRYF
TGTGCCAGCACTCGGGACAGGGATTTTCGGTACTTC
>NA|TRBV9|12|NA|TRBJ1-1
CASSPTQGPAFF
TGTGCCAGCAGCCCGACACAGGGCCCGGCTTTCTTT
>NA|TRBV11-2|14|NA|TRBJ1-3
CASSLDLPGNTIYF
TGTGCCAGCAGCCTGGACCTCCCTGGAAACACCATATATTTT
>NA|TRBV5-4|13|TRBD1|TRBJ2-1
CASSPGTENEQFF
TGTGCCAGCAGCCCGGGGACAGAGAATGAGCAGTTCTTC
>NA|TRBV5-4|16|TRBD1|TRBJ1-1
CASSPTGGFTNTEAFF
TGTGCCAGCAGCCCGACAGGGGGGTTTACGAACACTGAAGCTTTCTTT
>NA|TRBV6-6|15|NA|TRBJ1-4
CASSYSGEANEKLFF
TGTGCCAGCAGTTACTCGGGGGAGGCTAATGAAAAACTGTTTTTT
>NA|TRBV4-3|16|NA|TRBJ2-7
CASSLYKARRGNEQYF
TGCGCCAGCAGCCTTTACAAGGCCCGTCGAGGGAACGAGCAGTACTTC
>NA|TRBV2|15|NA|TRBJ2-5
CASSGGTSYQETQYF
TGTGCCAGCAGTGGTGGGACATCGTACCAAGAGACCCAGTACTTC
>NA|TRBV29-1|11|NA|TRBJ2-3
CSVEPGNTQYF
TGCAGCGTTGAACCAGGGAATACGCAGTATTTT
>NA|TRBV10-3|14|NA|TRBJ2-7
CAISESGKTGEQYF
TGTGCCATCAGTGAGTCGGGAAAAACGGGGGAGCAGTACTTC
>once|TRBV2|14|TRBD2|TRBJ2-5
CASSEGLAVGTQYF
TGTGCCAGCAGTGAAGGACTAGCGGTAGGGACCCAGTACTTC
>NA|TRBV10-3|16|TRBD1|TRBJ1-1
CAISSGTGRGNTEAFF
TGTGCCATCAGCTCCGGGACAGGGAGAGGGAACACTGAAGCTTTCTTT
>NA|TRBV14|13|NA|TRBJ2-7
CASSQVNVHEQYF
TGTGCCAGCAGCCAAGTTAATGTCCACGAGCAGTACTTC
>NA|TRBV6-5|13|NA|TRBJ1-1
CASSYRGEAEAFF
TGTGCCAGCAGTTACAGGGGCGAAGCTGAAGCTTTCTTT
>NA|TRBV4-1|14|NA|TRBJ2-1
CASSYGTANNEQFF
TGCGCCAGCAGCTACGGGACGGCAAACAATGAGCAGTTCTTC
>NA|TRBV28|15|NA|TRBJ1-5
CASRGADRTNQPQHF
TGTGCCAGCAGAGGAGCCGACAGAACCAATCAGCCCCAGCATTTT
>medium-sized|TRBV27|12|NA|TRBJ2-7
CASSLEGREQYF
TGTGCCAGCAGTTTAGAGGGGAGGGAGCAGTACTTC
>NA|TRBV20-1|11|NA|TRBJ1-2
CSATDNYGYTF
TGCAGTGCAACGGACAACTATGGCTACACCTTC
>few|TRBV7-2|15|NA|TRBJ1-3
CASSLRDGRRNTIYF
TGTGCCAGCAGCTTAAGAGACGGACGGAGAAACACCATATATTTT
>NA|TRBV2|14|TRBD1|TRBJ1-1
CASTGQGATTEAFF
TGTGCCAGCACTGGACAGGGGGCAACCACTGAAGCTTTCTTT
>NA|TRBV27|13|NA|TRBJ2-5
CASRSGSKETQYF
TGTGCCAGCAGGTCCGGGTCGAAGGAGACCCAGTACTTC
>NA|TRBV10-3|14|TRBD1|TRBJ2-1
CAINLGTGHNEQFF
TGTGCCATCAACCTCGGGACAGGTCACAATGAGCAGTTCTTC
>NA|TRBV5-4|15|NA|TRBJ2-2
CASSFLSQGSGELFF
TGTGCCAGCAGCTTTCTGTCCCAGGGGTCCGGGGAGCTGTTTTTT
>NA|TRBV7-8|17|NA|TRBJ2-5
CASSPRQAVSGQETQYF
TGTGCCAGCAGCCCCCGACAGGCCGTCTCGGGTCAAGAGACCCAGTACTTC
>NA|TRBV19|15|NA|TRBJ1-1
CASSIGRGANTEAFF
TGTGCCAGTAGTATAGGGCGGGGGGCCAACACTGAAGCTTTCTTT
>NA|TRBV7-2|15|NA|TRBJ1-6
CASSYMGPPSSPLHF
TGTGCCAGCAGCTATATGGGACCCCCGAGCTCACCCCTCCACTTT
>NA|TRBV5-1|12|NA|TRBJ2-7
CASDEVSYEQYF
TGCGCCAGCGACGAGGTCTCCTACGAGCAGTACTTC
>NA|TRBV30|14|NA|TRBJ1-3
CAWSVGVPGNTIYF
TGTGCCTGGAGTGTAGGTGTACCTGGAAACACCATATATTTT
>NA|TRBV19|12|NA|TRBJ2-7
CASSWGTDEQYF
TGTGCCAGTAGTTGGGGGACGGACGAGCAGTACTTC
>NA|TRBV7-2|14|TRBD1|TRBJ1-2
CASSKDRGRVGYTF
TGTGCCAGCAGCAAAGACAGGGGCCGGGTAGGCTACACCTTC
>NA|TRBV6-1|12|TRBD1|TRBJ1-1
CASSRGRTEAFF
TGTGCCAGCAGCAGGGGGCGAACTGAAGCTTTCTTT
>NA|TRBV2|11|NA|TRBJ2-3
CAGRGTDTQYF
TGTGCCGGGAGAGGAACAGATACGCAGTATTTT
>NA|TRBV7-9|14|NA|TRBJ2-7
CASSLGPGTYEQYF
TGTGCCAGCAGCTTAGGGCCGGGAACCTACGAGCAGTACTTC
>NA|TRBV30|12|NA|TRBJ1-1
CAWSSPYTEAFF
TGTGCCTGGAGCTCTCCCTACACTGAAGCTTTCTTT